This T cell receptor beta chain was observed in a study of blood T cell repertoires in COVID-19. Study at large: The samples span acute and convalescent COVID-19 from the United States, Italy and Spain. Sources were T cells, B-cell-depleted T cells, or PBMCs; the material itself was cDNA or gDNA.

The CDR3 extends over 14 amino acids. Trimming took 6 bases from V and 2 from J; bases not matched to a gene: 5. Germline assignment: CDR1 SNHLY and CDR2 FYNNEI. Profiling relied on immunoSEQ multiplex PCR, and the TCRdb table lists in-frame clones only, not all of them. The table shows roughly 77,000 clones, with about 90% occurring only once. The sequence derives from a man aged 45-60 years with active COVID-19. Input material: peripheral blood. This chain connects TRBV2 to TRBJ2-5; 8 nucleotides line up with TRBD2. The DNA of the CDR3 is TGTGCCAGCAGCGTAGCGGGAAGGCAAGAGACCCAGTACTTC. It specifies CASSVAGRQETQYF.